This record covers a single T cell receptor (beta chain). Original processing methods: It was from reference gene primer amplification that nucleated cell counts were estimated. Sequencing used immunoSEQ multiplex PCR; TCRdb keeps in-frame clones, though not all of them. D and trimming were read from the DNA, whereas the V and J calls and clone size are those reported in that table. The sample contains about 74,000 clones, under 90% of which appear only once. In germline, CDR1 is SGHRS, CDR2 YFSETQ. Trimming at V came to 5 bases and at J to 2 bases, leaving 5 bases not matched to a gene. The CDR3 sequence is 14 residues long. This specimen comes from a study of blood T cell repertoires in COVID-19.

The receptor was derived from a human donor in a cohort sampled during active COVID-19. The sequenced sample was peripheral blood. The J gene is TRBJ1-2, the V gene TRBV5-1; TRBD1 agrees at 8 bases. The CDR3 sequence: CASSRDRTNYGYTF. Here the CDR3 DNA reads TGCGCCAGCAGTAGGGACAGGACGAACTATGGCTACACCTTC.